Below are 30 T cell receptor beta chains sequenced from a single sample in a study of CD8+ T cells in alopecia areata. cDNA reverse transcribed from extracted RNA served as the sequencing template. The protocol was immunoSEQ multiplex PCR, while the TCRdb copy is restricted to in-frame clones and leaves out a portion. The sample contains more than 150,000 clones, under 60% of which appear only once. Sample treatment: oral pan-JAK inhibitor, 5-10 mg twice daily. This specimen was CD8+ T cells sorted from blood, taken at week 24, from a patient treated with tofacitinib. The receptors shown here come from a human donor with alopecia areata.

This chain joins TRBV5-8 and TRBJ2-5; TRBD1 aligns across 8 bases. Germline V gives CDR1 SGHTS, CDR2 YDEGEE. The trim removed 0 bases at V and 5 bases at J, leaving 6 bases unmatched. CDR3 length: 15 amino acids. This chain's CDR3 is CASSLGQGARETQYF. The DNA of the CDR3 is TGTGCCAGCAGCTTGGGGCAGGGGGCGCGGGAGACCCAGTACTTC.

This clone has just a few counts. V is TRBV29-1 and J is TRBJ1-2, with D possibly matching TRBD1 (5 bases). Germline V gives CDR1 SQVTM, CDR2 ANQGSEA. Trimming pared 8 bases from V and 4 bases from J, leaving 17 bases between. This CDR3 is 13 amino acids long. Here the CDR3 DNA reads TGCAGCCCCCTGGGGAGGGGAGGCTATGGCTACACCTTC. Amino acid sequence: CSPLGRGGYGYTF.

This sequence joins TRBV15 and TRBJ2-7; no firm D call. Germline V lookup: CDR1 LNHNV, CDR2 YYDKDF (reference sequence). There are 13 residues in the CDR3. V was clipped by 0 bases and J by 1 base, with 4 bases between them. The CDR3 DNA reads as TGTGCCACCAGCAGAGAAGGTTCCTACGAGCAGTACTTC. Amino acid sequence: CATSREGSYEQYF.

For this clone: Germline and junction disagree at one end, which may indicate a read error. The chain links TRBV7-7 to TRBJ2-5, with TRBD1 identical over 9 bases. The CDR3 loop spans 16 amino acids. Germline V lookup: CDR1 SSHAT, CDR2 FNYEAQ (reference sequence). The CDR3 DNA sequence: TGTGCTAGCAGCTCCACCTCCGGGACAGGGAGCGAGACCCAGTACTTC. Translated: CASSSTSGTGSETQYF.

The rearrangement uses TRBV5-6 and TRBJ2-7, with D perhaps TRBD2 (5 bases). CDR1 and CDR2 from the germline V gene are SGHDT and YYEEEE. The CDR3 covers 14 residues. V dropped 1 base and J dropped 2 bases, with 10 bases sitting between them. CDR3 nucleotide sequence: TGTGCCAGCAGCTTGCGTCAGGAGGCCTACGAGCAGTACTTC. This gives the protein CASSLRQEAYEQYF.

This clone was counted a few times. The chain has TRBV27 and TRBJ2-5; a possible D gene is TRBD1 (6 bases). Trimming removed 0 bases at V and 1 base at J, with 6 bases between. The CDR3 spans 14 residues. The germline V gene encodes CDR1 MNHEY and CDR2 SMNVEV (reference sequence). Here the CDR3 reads CASSLSGAQETQYF. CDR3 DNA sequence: TGTGCCAGCAGTTTATCGGGGGCCCAAGAGACCCAGTACTTC.

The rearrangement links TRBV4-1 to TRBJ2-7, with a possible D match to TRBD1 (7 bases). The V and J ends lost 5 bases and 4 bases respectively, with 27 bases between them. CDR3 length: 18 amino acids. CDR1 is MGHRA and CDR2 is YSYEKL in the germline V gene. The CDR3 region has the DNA TGCGCCAGCAGCACCACAATTCCGGGACAGAGCCGGGGGTACGAGCAGTACTTC. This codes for CASSTTIPGQSRGYEQYF.

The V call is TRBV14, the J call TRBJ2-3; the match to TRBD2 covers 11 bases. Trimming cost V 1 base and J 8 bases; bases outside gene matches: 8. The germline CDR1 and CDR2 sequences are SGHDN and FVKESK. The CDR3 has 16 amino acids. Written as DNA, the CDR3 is TGTGCCAGCAGCCAAGTCCCCCCCGGGACTAGCGGTACGCAGTATTTT. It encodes CASSQVPPGTSGTQYF.

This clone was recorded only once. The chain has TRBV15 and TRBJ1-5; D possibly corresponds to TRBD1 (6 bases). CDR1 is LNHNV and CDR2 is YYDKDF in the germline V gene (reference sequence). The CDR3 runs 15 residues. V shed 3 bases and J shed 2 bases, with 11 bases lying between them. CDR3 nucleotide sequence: TGTGCCACCAGCAGGGGAGCAGGGGGCAATCAGCCCCAGCATTTT. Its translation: CATSRGAGGNQPQHF.

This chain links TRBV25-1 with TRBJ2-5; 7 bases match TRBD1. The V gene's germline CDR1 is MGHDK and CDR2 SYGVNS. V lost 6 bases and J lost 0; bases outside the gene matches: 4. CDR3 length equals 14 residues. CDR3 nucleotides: TGTGCCAGCAGCCCGGGACAGTACCAAGAGACCCAGTACTTC. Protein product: CASSPGQYQETQYF.

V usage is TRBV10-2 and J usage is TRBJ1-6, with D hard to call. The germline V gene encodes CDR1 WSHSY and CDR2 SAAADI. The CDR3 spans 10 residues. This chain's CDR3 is CATGPAPLHF. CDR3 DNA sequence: TGCGCGACCGGTCCGGCACCCCTCCACTTT.

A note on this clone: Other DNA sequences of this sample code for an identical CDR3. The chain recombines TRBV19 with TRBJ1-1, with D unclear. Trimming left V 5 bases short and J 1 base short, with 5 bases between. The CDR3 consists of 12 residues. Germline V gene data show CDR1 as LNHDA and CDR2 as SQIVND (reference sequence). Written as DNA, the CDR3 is TGTGCCAGTAGTGTGGGGAACACTGAAGCTTTCTTT. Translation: CASSVGNTEAFF.

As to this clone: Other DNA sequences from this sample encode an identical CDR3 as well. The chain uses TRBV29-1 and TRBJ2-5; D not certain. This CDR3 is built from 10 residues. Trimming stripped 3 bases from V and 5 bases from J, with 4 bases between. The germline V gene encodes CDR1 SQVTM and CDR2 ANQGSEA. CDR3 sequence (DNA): TGCAGCGTTGACGAGGAGACCCAGTACTTC. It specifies CSVDEETQYF.

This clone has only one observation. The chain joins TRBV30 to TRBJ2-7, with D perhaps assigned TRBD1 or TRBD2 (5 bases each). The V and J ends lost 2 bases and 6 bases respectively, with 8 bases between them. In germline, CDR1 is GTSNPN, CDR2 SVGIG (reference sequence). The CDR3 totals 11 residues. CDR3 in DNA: TGTGCCTGGAGTTTTGGGACCGAGCAGTACTTC. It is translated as CAWSFGTEQYF.

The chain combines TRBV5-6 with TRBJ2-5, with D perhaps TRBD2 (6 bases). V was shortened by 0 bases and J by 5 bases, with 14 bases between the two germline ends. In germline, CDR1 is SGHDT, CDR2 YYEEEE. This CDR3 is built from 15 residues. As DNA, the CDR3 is TGTGCCAGCAGCTTGGGGGCGGGATGGGCCGAGACCCAGTACTTC. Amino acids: CASSLGAGWAETQYF.

The CDR3, as DNA: TGTGCCAGCAGCGGATCGGGACTAGCGGATCTCAATGAGCAGTTCTTC. Translated, it gives CASSGSGLADLNEQFF. The V call is TRBV7-8, the J call TRBJ2-1; 11 nucleotides agree with TRBD2. Germline V gene sequence: CDR1 SGHVS, CDR2 FQNEAQ. CDR3 size: 16 residues. V lost 5 bases to trimming and J lost 6 bases; unmatched junction nucleotides: 9.

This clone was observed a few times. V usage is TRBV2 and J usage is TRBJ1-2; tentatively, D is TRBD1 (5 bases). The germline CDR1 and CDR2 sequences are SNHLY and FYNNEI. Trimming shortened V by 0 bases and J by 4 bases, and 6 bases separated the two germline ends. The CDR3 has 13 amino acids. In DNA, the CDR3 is TGTGCCAGCAGTGAAGCAGGGACCTATGGCTACACCTTC. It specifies CASSEAGTYGYTF.

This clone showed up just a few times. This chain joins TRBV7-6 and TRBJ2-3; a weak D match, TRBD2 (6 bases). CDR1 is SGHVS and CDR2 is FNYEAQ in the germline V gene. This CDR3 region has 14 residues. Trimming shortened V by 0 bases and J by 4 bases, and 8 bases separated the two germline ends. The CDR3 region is CASSLARGADTQYF. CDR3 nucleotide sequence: TGTGCCAGCAGCTTAGCGCGCGGGGCAGATACGCAGTATTTT.

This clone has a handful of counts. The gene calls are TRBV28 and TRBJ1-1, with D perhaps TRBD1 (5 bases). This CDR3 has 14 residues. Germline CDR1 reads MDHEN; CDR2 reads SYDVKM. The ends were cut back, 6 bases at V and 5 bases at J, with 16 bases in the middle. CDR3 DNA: TGTGCCAGCAGACCTACCCCAGGGAATACTGAAGCTTTCTTT. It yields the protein CASRPTPGNTEAFF.

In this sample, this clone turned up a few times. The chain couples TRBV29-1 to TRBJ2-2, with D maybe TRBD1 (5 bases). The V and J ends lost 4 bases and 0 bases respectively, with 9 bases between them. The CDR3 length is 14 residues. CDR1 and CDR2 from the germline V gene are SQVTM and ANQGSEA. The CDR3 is CSVVGATNTGELFF. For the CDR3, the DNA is TGCAGCGTTGTAGGGGCCACGAACACCGGGGAGCTGTTTTTT.

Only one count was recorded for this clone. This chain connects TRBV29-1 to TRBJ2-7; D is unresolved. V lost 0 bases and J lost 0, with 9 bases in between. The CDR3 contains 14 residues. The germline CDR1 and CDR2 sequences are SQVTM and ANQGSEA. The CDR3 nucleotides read TGCAGCGTTGAAGATCACACCAGCTCCTACGAGCAGTACTTC. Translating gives CSVEDHTSSYEQYF.

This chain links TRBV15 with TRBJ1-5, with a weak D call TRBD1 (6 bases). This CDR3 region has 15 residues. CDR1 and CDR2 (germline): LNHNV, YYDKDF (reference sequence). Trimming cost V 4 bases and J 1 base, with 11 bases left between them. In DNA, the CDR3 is TGTGCCACCAGCACCTATAGGGGGAGCAATCAGCCCCAGCATTTT. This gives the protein CATSTYRGSNQPQHF.

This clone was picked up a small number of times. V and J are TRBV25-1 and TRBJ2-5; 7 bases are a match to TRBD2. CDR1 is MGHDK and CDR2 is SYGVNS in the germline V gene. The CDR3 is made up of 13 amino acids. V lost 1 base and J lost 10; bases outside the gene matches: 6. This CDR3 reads CASSEWGGTDQYF. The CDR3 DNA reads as TGTGCCAGCAGTGAATGGGGAGGGACGGACCAGTACTTC.

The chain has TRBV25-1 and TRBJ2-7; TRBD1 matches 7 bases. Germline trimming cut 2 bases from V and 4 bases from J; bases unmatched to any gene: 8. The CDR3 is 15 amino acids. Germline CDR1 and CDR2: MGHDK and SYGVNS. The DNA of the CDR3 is TGTGCCAGCAGTGAACTGGAACAGGGGTCATACGAGCAGTACTTC. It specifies CASSELEQGSYEQYF.

CDR3 residues: CASSRTRTNTEAFF. The DNA of the CDR3 is TGTGCCAGCAGCAGGACTCGGACGAACACTGAAGCTTTCTTT. The chain couples TRBV7-9 to TRBJ1-1; D gene uncertain. Deletions cut 5 bases from V and 1 base from J, with 11 bases between. Germline V lookup: CDR1 SEHNR, CDR2 FQNEAQ (reference sequence). The CDR3 is 14 amino acids.

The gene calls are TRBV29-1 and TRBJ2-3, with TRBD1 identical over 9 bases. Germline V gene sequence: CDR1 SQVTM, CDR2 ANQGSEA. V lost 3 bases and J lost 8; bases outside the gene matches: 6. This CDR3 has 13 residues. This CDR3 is CSVEGDRVATQYF. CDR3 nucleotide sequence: TGCAGCGTTGAGGGGGACAGGGTTGCTACGCAGTATTTT.

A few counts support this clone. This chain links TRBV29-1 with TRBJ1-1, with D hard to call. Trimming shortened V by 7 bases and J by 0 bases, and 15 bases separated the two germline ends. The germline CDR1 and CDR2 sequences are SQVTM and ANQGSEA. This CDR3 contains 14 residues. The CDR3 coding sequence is TGCAGCGCGACCTGGTCGGGGATGAACACTGAAGCTTTCTTT. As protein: CSATWSGMNTEAFF. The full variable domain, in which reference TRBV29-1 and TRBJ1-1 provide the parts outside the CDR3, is SAVISQKPSRDICQRGTSLTIQCQVDSQVTMMFWYRQQPGQSLTLIATANQGSEATYESGFVIDKFPISRPNLTFSTLTVSNMSPEDSSIYLCSATWSGMNTEAFFGQGTRLTVV.

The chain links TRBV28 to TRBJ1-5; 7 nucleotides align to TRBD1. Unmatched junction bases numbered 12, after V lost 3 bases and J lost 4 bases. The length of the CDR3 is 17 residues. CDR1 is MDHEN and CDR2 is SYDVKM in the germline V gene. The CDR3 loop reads CASSFPHYRGANQPQHF. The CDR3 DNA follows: TGTGCCAGCAGTTTCCCCCATTACAGGGGCGCGAATCAGCCCCAGCATTTT.

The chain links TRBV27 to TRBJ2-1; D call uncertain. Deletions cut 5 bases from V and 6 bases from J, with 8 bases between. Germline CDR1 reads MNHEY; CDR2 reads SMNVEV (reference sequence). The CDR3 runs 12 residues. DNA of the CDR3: TGTGCCAGCAGTCCCTTCGGCAATGAGCAGTTCTTC. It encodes CASSPFGNEQFF.

CDR3 DNA: TGTGCCTGGAGTTTTGGGCAGGCCTACGAGCAGTACTTC. This gives the protein CAWSFGQAYEQYF. This chain connects TRBV30 to TRBJ2-7; D remains ambiguous. This CDR3 has 13 amino acids. V lost 2 bases and J lost 2, with 10 bases in between. Germline V gene sequence: CDR1 GTSNPN, CDR2 SVGIG (reference sequence).